What follows are 11 T cell receptor beta chains derived from one specimen sequenced in a study of T cells in Graves' hyperthyroidism and ophthalmopathy. RNA transcripts yielded amplified TCR beta CDR3 regions. An initial round of RT-PCR targeting the TCR CDR3 relied on the HTBI primer set. TCRdb independently ran MiXCR on the multiplex PCR reads; one entry per CDR3 protein. This sample has about 400,000 distinct CDR3 sequences, with roughly 15% found just once. Sequenced: blood. These receptors were taken from a woman aged 25 to 39 with Graves' ophthalmopathy.

This clonotype has more than one count but fewer than ten. V and J are TRBV3-1 and TRBJ2-1; 9 nucleotides agree with TRBD2. V dropped 4 bases and J dropped 5; count of bases not matched to a gene: 9. The CDR3 totals 16 residues. CDR1 is LGHDT and CDR2 is YNNKEL in the germline V gene (reference sequence). This CDR3 is CASSPLAGAKNNEQFF. CDR3 DNA sequence: TGTGCCAGCAGCCCTTTAGCGGGAGCCAAAAACAATGAGCAGTTCTTC.

In its sample, this clonotype was seen a few times. The rearrangement joins TRBV9 to TRBJ2-5, with no clear D. The germline gives CDR1 SGDLS, CDR2 YYNGEE. V lost 2 bases and J 5 bases, leaving 10 bases between the germline ends. The CDR3 totals 13 residues. The CDR3 loop reads CASSVRIGETQYF. The CDR3 coding sequence is TGTGCCAGCAGCGTTAGAATCGGGGAGACCCAGTACTTC.

This clonotype was observed many times. The chain uses TRBV10-1 and TRBJ1-1, with 7 bases matching TRBD1. Germline V gene data show CDR1 as WNHNN and CDR2 as SYGVQD (reference sequence). The J segment lost 0 bases and the V segment lost 7 bases, leaving 8 bases of the junction unmatched. The CDR3 consists of 15 residues. The CDR3: CASILKTGMNTEAFF. In nucleotides, the CDR3 is TGCGCCAGCATCCTAAAGACAGGGATGAACACTGAAGCTTTCTTT.

There are many counts of this clonotype. This chain joins TRBV12-3 or TRBV12-4 and TRBJ2-3; no clear D. V was pared by 3 bases and J by 3 bases, with 10 bases between. CDR3 length equals 14 residues. Here the CDR3 DNA reads TGTGCCAGCAGTTTCAATGTGGGGACAGATACGCAGTATTTT. Amino acids: CASSFNVGTDTQYF.

This clonotype was recorded at least ten times. The chain carries TRBV5-6 and TRBJ2-6; D not certain. V lost 4 bases, J lost 5 bases, and 7 bases lay in between. This CDR3 is built from 13 residues. Per the germline V gene, CDR1 is SGHDT and CDR2 is YYEEEE. CDR3 protein: CASSLLRANVLTF. The CDR3 nucleotides are TGTGCCAGCAGCCTTTTGAGGGCCAACGTCCTGACTTTC.

This clonotype was observed a handful of times. The rearrangement links TRBV12-3 or TRBV12-4 to TRBJ1-5; D is perhaps TRBD1 (5 bases). V lost 0 bases to trimming and J lost 3 bases, with 15 bases between them. This CDR3 has 17 amino acids. The CDR3: CASSLALFWGLNQPQHF. The CDR3 coding sequence is TGTGCCAGCAGTTTAGCGCTGTTTTGGGGCCTCAATCAGCCCCAGCATTTT.

This sequence joins TRBV20-1 and TRBJ2-7; 8 positions match TRBD1. The CDR3 has 16 residues. The ends lost 4 bases at V and 3 bases at J; junction bases unmatched: 14. Germline CDR1 and CDR2: DFQATT and SNEGSKA (reference sequence). The CDR3 bases are TGCAGTGCTAAGTTTCGGACAGGGTCTAATAGCTACGAGCAGTACTTC. Protein: CSAKFRTGSNSYEQYF.

This clonotype has a count of ten or more. The chain joins TRBV5-1 to TRBJ1-1; D call uncertain. V was cut by 4 bases and J by 7 bases, with 11 bases left in between. The length of the CDR3 is 12 residues. Germline-derived CDR1 and CDR2 are SGHRS and YFSETQ. CDR3 bases: TGCGCCAGCAGCAACGGATGGAGTGAAGCTTTCTTT. It yields the protein CASSNGWSEAFF.

The rearrangement joins TRBV6-1 to TRBJ2-7; a possible D gene is TRBD1 (6 bases). In germline, CDR1 is MNHNS, CDR2 SASEGT. V was cut by 6 bases and J by 0 bases, with 12 bases left in between. This CDR3 is built from 14 residues. CDR3 region: CASRQGGPSYEQYF. The DNA of the CDR3 is TGTGCCAGCAGACAGGGTGGACCCTCCTACGAGCAGTACTTC.

This clonotype was seen repeatedly, ten times or more. The rearrangement joins TRBV3-1 to TRBJ2-1; 11 positions match TRBD1. V trimming: 4 bases; J trimming: 8 bases; junction bases outside the gene matches: 4. The germline V gene has CDR1 LGHDT and CDR2 YNNKEL (reference sequence). The CDR3 has 14 residues. The CDR3 sequence: CASSRGQGAYEQFF. In DNA, the CDR3 is TGTGCCAGCAGCCGCGGACAGGGGGCTTATGAGCAGTTCTTC.

This clonotype has ten or more counts. This chain links TRBV30 with TRBJ1-1, with unresolved D. Looked up from germline, CDR1 is GTSNPN and CDR2 is SVGIG (reference sequence). V was clipped by 0 bases and J by 1 base, with 9 bases between them. The CDR3 has 14 residues. As DNA, the CDR3 is TGTGCCTGGAGTGTACACAGAACGAACACTGAAGCTTTCTTT. It specifies CAWSVHRTNTEAFF.